This T cell receptor beta chain emerged from a study of cytomegalovirus exposure and HLA in healthy donors. Findings of the study overall: A prior analysis recorded that most TCR beta V segments were productive about 87% or about 30% of the time. Per published accounts, TCR beta sequences correctly predicted the HLA-A and HLA-B alleles of most subjects. Among the CMV-associated chains, a few were confirmed in vitro as specific for CMV antigens.

The PCR contained 60 Vbeta and 13 Jbeta primers. Clones were sequenced by immunoSEQ multiplex PCR, and TCRdb holds only the in-frame ones, with some missing. The data show about 59,000 clones, roughly 80% seen once. Trimming cost V 10 bases and J 0 bases; bases outside gene matches: 6. The CDR3 sequence is 13 residues long. The germline gives CDR1 MDHEN, CDR2 SYDVKM. Details on this clone: The target antigen is unknown.

Source material: PBMCs. This clonotype was obtained from a middle-aged man in good health and CMV-seronegative. The genes are TRBV28 and TRBJ2-7, with 7 positions matching TRBD1. The CDR3 here is CAIRQGVSYEQYF. In DNA, the CDR3 is TGTGCCATTAGACAGGGTGTCTCCTACGAGCAGTACTTC.